Below are 11 T cell receptor beta chains sequenced from a single sample in a study of neurological immune-mediated disorders. Via MiXCR, TCRdb re-called the 5' RACE reads, giving one row per CDR3 protein. The sample consists of fewer than 45,000 distinct CDR3 sequences, over 8.5% of them appearing once. Described time point: technical triplicate 1. The sample taken for sequencing was PBMCs. Receptors originate from a man between 60 and 75 years old with HTLV-1-associated myelopathy (HAM/TSP).

Details on this clonotype: A much larger clone is a single base away; this may be a read error. The V call is TRBV5-1, the J call TRBJ2-7; perhaps TRBD2 as D (5 bases). The germline V gene encodes CDR1 SGHRS and CDR2 YFSETQ. The CDR3 totals 13 residues. CDR3 DNA: TGCGCCAGCAGCTTGGACGGGGTTGGCGAGAAGTACTTC. Its protein is CASSLDGVGEKYF.

This clonotype has ten or more counts. The rearrangement links TRBV12-5 to TRBJ2-7; tentatively, D is TRBD2 (5 bases). This CDR3 is 14 amino acids long. The V gene lost 3 bases and the J gene lost 3 bases, with 12 bases spanning the gap. The germline gives CDR1 LGHNT, CDR2 FRNRAP. The CDR3 DNA reads TGTGCTAGTGGTTTTGAGGGCGCCGTCTACGAGCAGTACTTC. As protein: CASGFEGAVYEQYF.

The sample holds many counts of this clonotype. The chain recombines TRBV5-1 with TRBJ2-3; 7 positions match TRBD1. V shed 4 bases and J 0 bases; nucleotides not matched to a gene: 2. Germline V gene data show CDR1 as SGHRS and CDR2 as YFSETQ. The CDR3 consists of 14 residues. The CDR3 nucleotides are TGCGCCAGCAGCCGGGACAGCAGCACAGATACGCAGTATTTT. Amino acid sequence: CASSRDSSTDTQYF. Variable domain in full (rest from reference TRBV5-1 and TRBJ2-3): KAGVTQTPRYLIKTRGQQVTLSCSPISGHRSVSWYQQTPGQGLQFLFEYFSETQRNKGNFPGRFSGRQFSNSRSEMNVSTLELGDSALYLCASSRDSSTDTQYFGPGTRLTVL.

This clonotype was seen repeatedly, ten times or more. V is TRBV5-6 and J is TRBJ2-1, with D tentatively TRBD1 (5 bases). CDR3 length: 13 amino acids. CDR1 and CDR2 (germline): SGHDT, YYEEEE. V gave up 2 bases and J gave up 7 bases, with 10 bases separating them. The CDR3 sequence is CASSFGRDNEQFF. The CDR3 region has the DNA TGTGCCAGCAGCTTTGGCAGGGATAATGAGCAGTTCTTC.

There are many counts of this clonotype. The chain is built from TRBV20-1 and TRBJ1-5; TRBD1 agrees at 9 bases. CDR1 and CDR2 (germline): DFQATT, SNEGSKA (reference sequence). CDR3 length: 16 amino acids. With 5 bases clipped from V and 1 base from J, the junction kept 9 bases outside the gene matches. This CDR3 is CSAPYRDRESNQPQHF. The CDR3 bases are TGCAGTGCTCCATACCGGGACAGGGAGAGCAATCAGCCCCAGCATTTT.

This clonotype was seen many times. The chain recombines TRBV28 with TRBJ2-7; 10 bases are shared with TRBD1. V lost 5 bases, J lost 4 bases, and 5 bases stayed unmatched. This CDR3 has 14 amino acids. In germline, CDR1 is MDHEN, CDR2 SYDVKM. CDR3: CASSGPGQGYEQYF. CDR3 DNA sequence: TGTGCCAGCAGTGGACCGGGACAGGGGTACGAGCAGTACTTC.

This clonotype was recorded at least ten times. The chain links TRBV24-1 to TRBJ2-6, with D unclear. The V end lost 1 base, the J end lost 0 bases, and 6 bases lay between the germline ends. The CDR3 contains 16 residues. Germline V gene lookup returns CDR1 KGHDR and CDR2 SFDVKD. The CDR3 DNA is TGTGCCACCAGTGATTTTCAGAGCTCTGGGGCCAACGTCCTGACTTTC. Its translation: CATSDFQSSGANVLTF.

The table lists this clonotype with many counts. The chain uses TRBV5-1 and TRBJ2-7, with TRBD2 as a possible D gene (5 bases). V was clipped by 0 bases and J by 0 bases, with 10 bases between them. Per the germline V gene, CDR1 is SGHRS and CDR2 is YFSETQ. This CDR3 is 15 amino acids long. The CDR3 protein is CASSLVSGNSYEQYF. CDR3 nucleotides: TGCGCCAGCAGCTTGGTGAGCGGCAACTCCTACGAGCAGTACTTC.

This clonotype was seen repeatedly, ten times or more. V usage is TRBV12-3 or TRBV12-4 and J usage is TRBJ1-2, with a tentative D call TRBD1 (5 bases). V lost 1 base and J 7 bases, leaving 16 bases between the germline ends. The CDR3 is 15 residues long. The CDR3 is CASSLGRGTVFGYTF. The CDR3, as DNA: TGTGCCAGCAGTTTAGGTAGAGGGACGGTTTTTGGCTACACCTTC.

The CDR3 coding sequence is TGTGCCAGCAGCAAAGGGGGCGGATCTGGAGCTAACTATGGCTACACCTTC. This sequence encodes CASSKGGGSGANYGYTF. The chain combines TRBV21-1 with TRBJ1-2; whether TRBD1, the table's D call, matches the DNA was not checked. TRBV21-1 is reported as a pseudogene. The CDR3 is 17 amino acids.

This clonotype was seen repeatedly, ten times or more. One junction end disagrees with the germline gene, perhaps due to a read error. The chain links TRBV9 to TRBJ2-5, with 10 bases fitting TRBD2. CDR3 length: 16 residues. CDR1 and CDR2 from the germline V gene are SGDLS and YYNGEE. CDR3 nucleotide sequence: TGTGTCAGCAGCGTAGCACCTAGCGGGAGACAAGAGACCCAGTACTTC. It codes for CVSSVAPSGRQETQYF.